The entry below gives a single TCR beta chain sequence along with its context. These data belong to a study of blood T cell repertoires in COVID-19. Sequencing was performed with immunoSEQ multiplex PCR; in TCRdb, only in-frame clones are kept and a portion is missing. The data hold hundreds of thousands of clones, with 85% to 95% observed a single time. The germline V gene has CDR1 SGHDN and CDR2 FVKESK. The CDR3 runs to 15 residues. V gave up 3 bases and J gave up 4 bases; unmatched junction bases: 4. The specimen sequenced was PBMCs or T cells enriched from blood (not recorded which). The chain links TRBV14 to TRBJ2-3; 10 positions match TRBD2. The TCR was taken from a woman under 30 who had recovered from COVID-19. This CDR3 is CASSHTSGMADTQYF. CDR3 nucleotides: TGTGCCAGCAGCCATACTAGCGGGATGGCAGATACGCAGTATTTT.